This TCR beta chain originates from a study of T cells in Graves' hyperthyroidism and ophthalmopathy. Overall study results and limits: Appearing also in blood were most of the thyroid clonotypes expanded above 0.001.

RNA transcripts gave rise to amplified TCR beta CDR3 regions. Using the HTBI primer set, a first-round RT-PCR was run on the TCR CDR3. MiXCR was run by TCRdb on the multiplex PCR reads, yielding one entry per CDR3 protein. Of approximately 330,000 distinct CDR3 sequences in the sample, 15% to 20% were seen once. In the case of this clonotype: Its antigen remains unidentified.

The CDR3 is made up of 11 amino acids. V gave up 3 bases and J gave up 5 bases, with 2 bases separating them. Investigators excluded patients with uncontrolled infection, other autoimmune disease, pregnancy or lactation. Diagnoses were established using clinical symptoms, serum thyroxine and TRAb, thyroid ultrasound and orbital computed tomography. Fresh peripheral blood, around 9.3 ml, was the source of the PBMCs. The clonotype was recovered from a woman aged 50 to 60 with Graves' hyperthyroidism. Material for sequencing was blood. The chain is built from TRBV12-3 or TRBV12-4 and TRBJ2-1, with unresolved D. The CDR3 here is CASSFHNEQFF. CDR3 bases: TGTGCCAGCAGTTTTCACAATGAGCAGTTCTTC.